The 10 T cell receptor beta chains below all came from one sample that was sequenced in a study of vaccination and CD4 T cells after COVID-19 (dated 2022 in TCRdb). The intended sense of this specimen's treatment or condition label: approximately nine-day PBMC culture with coronavirus spike peptide pools or control peptides (ViraFEST assay). CD4+ T cells from unexposed donors were collected before the COVID-19 pandemic (2011-2018). Their antigens remain unidentified. Library prep was done by PCR. Instrument on record: Illumina iSeq 100. At the Johns Hopkins FTIC core, DNA from the cultured CD4+ T cells underwent TCR sequencing with the Oncomine TCR Beta short-read assay. TCRdb reran the public reads through fastp at Q25 and MiXCR, keeping productive beta chains. Records with the same CDR3 protein are collapsed into one entry carrying the most frequent genes and DNA. A total of some 7,700 distinct CDR3 sequences appear in this sample, roughly 48% of them only once. 20% to 30% of the sample is held by the ten biggest clonotypes.

The source material was CD4+ T cells from blood, cultured in vitro. The source is a human donor in good health.

This clonotype was counted a few times. The chain has TRBV24-1 and TRBJ2-5, with D unclear. V lost 4 bases and J lost 2, with 7 bases in between. The CDR3 has 13 residues. The germline V gene has CDR1 KGHDR and CDR2 SFDVKD. The CDR3 loop reads CATSEDYQETQYF. In DNA, the CDR3 is TGTGCCACCAGTGAGGATTATCAAGAGACCCAGTACTTC.

The chain uses TRBV5-1 and TRBJ2-7; 7 bases are a match to TRBD2. CDR1 is SGHRS and CDR2 is YFSETQ in the germline V gene. The trim removed 0 bases at V and 4 bases at J, leaving 7 bases unmatched. This CDR3 region has 15 residues. CDR3 DNA: TGCGCCAGCAGCTTGGGGGAGGGCTCTGGTTACGAGCAGTACTTC. Translation gives CASSLGEGSGYEQYF.

This chain uses TRBV5-6 with TRBJ1-5, with D unclear. Per germline, CDR1 SGHDT and CDR2 YYEEEE. The CDR3 sequence is 15 residues long. The germline V and J ends were trimmed by 0 bases and 5 bases, with 12 bases remaining between them. The CDR3 is CASSLGLEPDQPQHF. DNA for the CDR3: TGTGCCAGCAGCTTGGGGCTGGAACCGGATCAGCCCCAGCATTTT.

The chain is built from TRBV12-3 or TRBV12-4 and TRBJ2-1; D gene uncertain. Trimming took 6 bases from V and 8 from J, leaving 17 bases between them. This CDR3 contains 14 residues. This CDR3 is CASSPDQTSHEQFF. The CDR3 nucleotides read TGTGCCAGCAGCCCGGACCAGACCAGCCATGAGCAGTTCTTC.

This chain links TRBV15 with TRBJ1-2; no definite D call. V was shortened by 5 bases and J by 2 bases, with 12 bases between the two germline ends. Per the germline V gene, CDR1 is LNHNV and CDR2 is YYDKDF (reference sequence). The CDR3 contains 14 residues. CDR3 DNA: TGTGCCACCAGCTACAAGACCGGAAACTATGGCTACACCTTC. It is translated as CATSYKTGNYGYTF.

The V gene is TRBV10-3, the J gene TRBJ2-2; a weak D match, TRBD1 (6 bases). V was cut by 6 bases and J by 3 bases, with 8 bases left in between. The CDR3 length is 13 residues. From germline, CDR1 is ENHRY and CDR2 SYGVKD. The CDR3 protein is CAIRDRYTGELFF. The CDR3 DNA follows: TGTGCCATCAGGGACAGATACACCGGGGAGCTGTTTTTT.

This clonotype has only a few counts. CDR3 nucleotides: TGCAGTGCTAGAGGCGCTTGGGCCTCCTACAATGAGCAGTTCTTC. Amino acid sequence: CSARGAWASYNEQFF. The rearrangement links TRBV20-1 to TRBJ2-1; D call uncertain. In germline, CDR1 is DFQATT, CDR2 SNEGSKA (reference sequence). V was shortened by 1 base and J by 0 bases, with 10 bases between the two germline ends. The CDR3 has 15 residues.

The J gene is TRBJ2-7, the V gene TRBV7-9, with TRBD2 as a possible D gene (7 bases). The CDR3 is 15 amino acids. The germline CDR1 and CDR2 sequences are SEHNR and FQNEAQ (reference sequence). Trimming pared 1 base from V and 4 bases from J, leaving 14 bases between. DNA of the CDR3: TGTGCCAGCAGCTTAGGGCGGGGGCTAATTTACGAGCAGTACTTC. It translates to CASSLGRGLIYEQYF.

The chain recombines TRBV28 with TRBJ1-5; TRBD1 might be the D (6 bases). V gave up 7 bases and J gave up 2 bases, with 12 bases separating them. The CDR3 extends over 14 amino acids. Per germline, CDR1 MDHEN and CDR2 SYDVKM. The CDR3 loop reads CASTYRVGNQPQHF. CDR3 nucleotide sequence: TGTGCCAGCACCTACAGGGTGGGCAATCAGCCCCAGCATTTT.

In its sample, this clonotype was seen a few times. V usage is TRBV28 and J usage is TRBJ2-3; TRBD1 matches 7 bases. The germline V gene has CDR1 MDHEN and CDR2 SYDVKM. Losses at the gene ends were 7 bases for V and 4 bases for J; bases not matched to a gene: 11. The CDR3 contains 15 residues. The CDR3 DNA follows: TGTGCCAGCACACTCGGGACAGCAAGTTCAGATACGCAGTATTTT. It yields the protein CASTLGTASSDTQYF.